The sequence of this T cell receptor (beta chain) was determined in a study of blood T cell repertoires in COVID-19. Study-wide background: The samples span acute and convalescent COVID-19 from the United States, Italy and Spain. T cells, B-cell-depleted T cells, or PBMCs provided the cDNA or gDNA that served as material.

The authors' processing: Estimation of nucleated cell counts was performed using reference gene primer amplification. The data were produced by immunoSEQ multiplex PCR, yet TCRdb's version contains in-frame clones alone and is incomplete. V and J calls and clone size are as listed in that table; D and trimming were resolved from the DNA. The table shows about 150,000 clones, with under 90% occurring only once. The CDR3 length is 15 residues. CDR1 is SGDLS, CDR2 YYNGEE, per germline. Trimming shortened V by 1 base and J by 4 bases, and 14 bases separated the two germline ends. The chain carries TRBV9 and TRBJ2-5, with TRBD1 as a possible D gene (6 bases). The clonotype originates from a man in his fifties or sixties with acute or convalescent COVID-19. Sequenced input: peripheral blood. This chain's CDR3 is CASSVSLGARETQYF. For the CDR3, the DNA is TGTGCCAGCAGCGTAAGTCTGGGGGCGCGAGAGACCCAGTACTTC.